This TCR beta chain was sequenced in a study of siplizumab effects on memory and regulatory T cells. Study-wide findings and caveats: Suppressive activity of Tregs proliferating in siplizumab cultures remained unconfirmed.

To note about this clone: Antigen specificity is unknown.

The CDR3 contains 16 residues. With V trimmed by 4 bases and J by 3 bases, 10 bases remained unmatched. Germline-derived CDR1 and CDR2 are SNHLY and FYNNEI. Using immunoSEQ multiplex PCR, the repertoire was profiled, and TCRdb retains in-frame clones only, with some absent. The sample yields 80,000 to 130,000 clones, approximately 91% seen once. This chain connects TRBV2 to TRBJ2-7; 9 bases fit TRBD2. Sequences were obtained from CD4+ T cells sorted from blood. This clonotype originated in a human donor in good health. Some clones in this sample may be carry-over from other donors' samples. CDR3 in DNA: TGTGCCAGCAGTGGGGGGGTAGCGGGAGTCTTCTACGAGCAGTACTTC. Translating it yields CASSGGVAGVFYEQYF.